Listed here are 22 T cell receptor beta chains from one sample, sequenced in a study of blood T cell repertoires in COVID-19. TCRdb's table, derived via immunoSEQ multiplex PCR, lists solely in-frame clones and lacks some. The table shows around 400,000 clones, with about 89% occurring only once. The sequencing sample was made of peripheral blood. These receptors came from a woman between 25 and 40 years old with COVID-19, enrolled during active disease.

The gene calls are TRBV4-1 and TRBJ1-3; 11 bases fit TRBD1. Trimming cost V 0 bases and J 4 bases; bases outside gene matches: 11. Germline V lookup: CDR1 MGHRA, CDR2 YSYEKL. The CDR3 totals 19 residues. CDR3 DNA: TGCGCCAGCAGCCAAGAAGCGTCAGGGACAGGGGGATTAGGAAACACCATATATTTT. This codes for CASSQEASGTGGLGNTIYF.

The chain employs TRBV18 and TRBJ2-1, with TRBD2 matching over 11 bases. CDR3 length: 15 amino acids. Germline V gene data show CDR1 as KGHSH and CDR2 as LQKENI. The trim removed 3 bases at V and 6 bases at J, leaving 4 bases unmatched. CDR3 DNA sequence: TGTGCCAGCTCACCCGGGACTAGCGGTACCAATGAGCAGTTCTTC. It codes for CASSPGTSGTNEQFF.

The V and J genes are TRBV5-6 and TRBJ2-1, with TRBD1 matching over 9 bases. CDR3 length: 16 amino acids. Germline-derived CDR1 and CDR2 are SGHDT and YYEEEE. J gave up 3 bases and V 4 bases, and 8 bases lay outside the gene matches. CDR3 sequence (DNA): TGTGCCAGCAGCAAAGGGACAGGGAGCGTCTACAATGAGCAGTTCTTC. It encodes CASSKGTGSVYNEQFF.

The chain has TRBV3-1 (or the pseudogene TRBV3-2) and TRBJ2-7; TRBD2 might be the D (5 bases). The germline V gene encodes CDR1 LGHDT and CDR2 YNNKEL (reference sequence). The V end lost 3 bases, the J end lost 2 bases, and 8 bases lay between the germline ends. CDR3 size: 13 residues. The CDR3 protein is CASSHRGTYEQYF. The CDR3 nucleotides are TGTGCCAGCAGCCACAGAGGGACCTACGAGCAGTACTTC.

V and J are TRBV4-1 and TRBJ2-7; no definite D call. The V end lost 4 bases, the J end lost 1 base, and 11 bases lay between the germline ends. This CDR3 is 14 amino acids long. CDR1 and CDR2 (germline): MGHRA, YSYEKL. The DNA for the CDR3 is TGCGCCAGCAGCCCTCCCGCTACGTCCTACGAGCAGTACTTC. Amino acid sequence: CASSPPATSYEQYF.

In its sample, this clone was seen once. The CDR3 reads CASSVDPRHTYNEQFF. In DNA form, the CDR3 reads TGTGCCAGCAGCGTAGATCCAAGACATACCTACAATGAGCAGTTCTTC. This chain links TRBV9 with TRBJ2-1; D remains ambiguous. With 0 bases removed from V and 2 bases from J, the gap between germline ends came to 12 bases. The CDR3 has 16 amino acids. Per germline, CDR1 SGDLS and CDR2 YYNGEE. The full variable domain, in which reference TRBV9 and TRBJ2-1 provide the parts outside the CDR3, is DSGVTQTPKHLITATGQRVTLRCSPRSGDLSVYWYQQSLDQGLQFLIQYYNGEERAKGNILERFSAQQFPDLHSELNLSSLELGDSALYFCASSVDPRHTYNEQFFGPGTRLTVL.

This clone was picked up a small number of times. The V gene is TRBV2, the J gene TRBJ1-5, with D maybe TRBD1 (6 bases). Germline V CDR1 and CDR2: SNHLY, FYNNEI. V shed 6 bases and J shed 7 bases, with 13 bases lying between them. The CDR3 extends over 13 amino acids. CDR3 sequence reads: CASSYREKQPQHF. CDR3 coding DNA: TGTGCCAGCAGCTACAGGGAAAAACAGCCCCAGCATTTT.

This clone occurred once. The V and J genes are TRBV30 and TRBJ2-3; no definite D call. The V gene lost 0 bases and the J gene lost 2 bases, with 6 bases spanning the gap. This CDR3 is built from 13 residues. CDR1 GTSNPN and CDR2 SVGIG come from the germline V gene (reference sequence). The CDR3 nucleotides read TGTGCCTGGAGTGTACTATACACAGATACGCAGTATTTT. Translating gives CAWSVLYTDTQYF.

The V gene is TRBV6-6, the J gene TRBJ2-7; 15 bases are a match to TRBD2. CDR3 size: 15 residues. V shed 7 bases and J 6 bases; nucleotides not matched to a gene: 7. Germline lookup yields CDR1 MNHNY and CDR2 SVGAGI (reference sequence). This CDR3 is CASTGLAGGTREQYF. In nucleotides, the CDR3 is TGTGCCAGCACCGGACTAGCGGGAGGGACGCGCGAGCAGTACTTC.

CDR3 nucleotides: TGTGCCAGCAGCTGGACGGGACAGGGATTAACCTCTGGGGCCAACGTCCTGACTTTC. This gives the protein CASSWTGQGLTSGANVLTF. The chain couples TRBV7-9 to TRBJ2-6; 9 nucleotides match TRBD1. The germline gives CDR1 SEHNR, CDR2 FQNEAQ (reference sequence). Germline trimming cut 4 bases from V and 0 bases from J; bases unmatched to any gene: 10. CDR3 length: 19 residues.

The J gene is TRBJ2-7, the V gene TRBV11-3, with a weak D call TRBD1 (6 bases). V gave up 5 bases and J gave up 7 bases, with 12 bases separating them. CDR3 size: 12 residues. Germline assignment: CDR1 SGHNT and CDR2 YENEEA. The DNA of the CDR3 is TGTGCCAGCAGCCCCAGGGGTGGGGAGCAGTACTTC. It is translated as CASSPRGGEQYF.

To note about this clone: The junction does not match germline at one end; this may be a read error. This sequence joins TRBV7-9 and TRBJ2-1, with D hard to call. CDR1 and CDR2 (germline): SEHNR, FQNEAQ (reference sequence). The CDR3 extends over 11 amino acids. DNA for the CDR3: TGTGCCAGCAGGGGCGATCGTGTCGAAGTCTTC. Translating it yields CASRGDRVEVF.

This clone came up a few times. This rearrangement joins TRBV7-8 to TRBJ1-2, with D tentatively TRBD1 (6 bases). Per germline, CDR1 SGHVS and CDR2 FQNEAQ. The CDR3 is 14 residues long. Trimming shortened V by 2 bases and J by 6 bases, and 13 bases separated the two germline ends. Written as DNA, the CDR3 is TGTGCCAGCAGCTTAAGACTGGGACACCATGGCTACACCTTC. Protein sequence: CASSLRLGHHGYTF.

J is TRBJ2-5 and V is TRBV10-1; 8 bases align to TRBD2. From germline, CDR1 is WNHNN and CDR2 SYGVQD (reference sequence). The trim removed 2 bases at V and 4 bases at J, leaving 6 bases unmatched. CDR3 length: 15 residues. The CDR3 DNA is TGCGCCAGCAGTGAGGAGACTAGCGTTAGAGAGACCCAGTACTTC. This codes for CASSEETSVRETQYF.

The rearrangement links TRBV15 to TRBJ2-1; no clear D gene. V was pared by 0 bases and J by 8 bases, with 20 bases between. The CDR3 loop spans 17 amino acids. From germline, CDR1 is LNHNV and CDR2 YYDKDF (reference sequence). The CDR3 DNA reads TGTGCCACCAGCAGAGATCGTTTCGGTTCTCCCTCCGATGAGCAGTTCTTC. It specifies CATSRDRFGSPSDEQFF.

The chain employs TRBV7-9 and TRBJ1-2, with D hard to call. Germline lookup yields CDR1 SEHNR and CDR2 FQNEAQ (reference sequence). This CDR3 has 15 amino acids. Trimming stripped 1 base from V and 0 bases from J, with 9 bases between. The CDR3 here is CASSLVPGANYGYTF. DNA of the CDR3: TGTGCCAGCAGCTTAGTCCCCGGGGCTAACTATGGCTACACCTTC.

J is TRBJ2-7 and V is TRBV6-2 or TRBV6-3; 10 bases are a match to TRBD1. This CDR3 has 15 residues. Trimming took 5 bases from V and 0 from J; bases not matched to a gene: 4. Germline values: CDR1 MNHEY, CDR2 SVGEGT. The CDR3 protein is CASSPGTGVSYEQYF. CDR3 sequence (DNA): TGTGCCAGCAGTCCCGGGACAGGGGTCTCCTACGAGCAGTACTTC.

The chain has TRBV7-3 and TRBJ2-1; no clear D gene. The length of the CDR3 is 13 residues. The V end lost 0 bases, the J end lost 8 bases, and 8 bases lay between the germline ends. Germline values: CDR1 SGHTA, CDR2 FQGTGA. The CDR3 here is CASSLTPSYEQFF. Here the CDR3 DNA reads TGTGCCAGCAGCTTAACCCCCAGTTATGAGCAGTTCTTC.

This clone was seen only once. The rearrangement links TRBV7-2 to TRBJ1-2; TRBD1 is a possible D gene (6 bases). Trimming stripped 4 bases from V and 0 bases from J, with 18 bases between. Germline assignment: CDR1 SGHTA and CDR2 FQGNSA. The CDR3 is 17 amino acids. The DNA of the CDR3 is TGTGCCAGCAGCTACAACAGGGATGGATTGGCTAACTATGGCTACACCTTC. Protein: CASSYNRDGLANYGYTF.

The gene calls are TRBV5-4 and TRBJ1-2; 9 bases fit TRBD1. There are 16 residues in the CDR3. The germline V gene encodes CDR1 SGHNT and CDR2 YYREEE (reference sequence). V lost 4 bases, J lost 0 bases, and 7 bases stayed unmatched. CDR3 amino acids: CASSVGGQGANYGYTF. CDR3 DNA sequence: TGTGCCAGCAGCGTAGGGGGACAGGGAGCTAACTATGGCTACACCTTC.

This clone was observed a handful of times. The chain links TRBV3-1 (or the pseudogene TRBV3-2) to TRBJ1-1; D unresolved. CDR3 size: 20 residues. Germline lookup yields CDR1 LGHDT and CDR2 YNNKEL (reference sequence). V lost 0 bases and J lost 1, with 24 bases in between. CDR3 protein: CASSQDWAGRVYRGNTEAFF. In DNA, the CDR3 is TGTGCCAGCAGCCAAGACTGGGCGGGGAGGGTGTATCGAGGGAACACTGAAGCTTTCTTT.

This clone was counted once. The gene calls are TRBV19 and TRBJ1-5; maybe TRBD1 (5 bases). CDR1 is LNHDA, CDR2 SQIVND, per germline (reference sequence). Trimming left V 11 bases short and J 10 bases short, with 15 bases between. The length of the CDR3 is 11 residues. The CDR3 coding sequence is TGTGCCGGGGGGGGGATCAGTCCCCAGCATTTT. As protein: CAGGGISPQHF. Full variable domain (outside the CDR3, taken from reference TRBV19 and TRBJ1-5): DGGITQSPKYLFRKEGQNVTLSCEQNLNHDAMYWYRQDPGQGLRLIYYSQIVNDFQKGDIAEGYSVSREKKESFPLTVTSAQKNPTAFYLCAGGGISPQHFGDGTRLSIL.